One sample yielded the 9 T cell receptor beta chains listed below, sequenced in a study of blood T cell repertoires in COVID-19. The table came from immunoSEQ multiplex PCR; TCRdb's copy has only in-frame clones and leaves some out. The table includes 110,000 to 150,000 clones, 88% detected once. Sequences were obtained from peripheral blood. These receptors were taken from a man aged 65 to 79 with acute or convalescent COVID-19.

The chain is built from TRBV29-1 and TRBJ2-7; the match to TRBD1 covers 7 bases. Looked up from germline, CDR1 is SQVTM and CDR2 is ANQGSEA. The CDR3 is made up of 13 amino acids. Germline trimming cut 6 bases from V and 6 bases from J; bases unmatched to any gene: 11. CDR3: CSVTPGQRGEQYF. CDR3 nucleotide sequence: TGCAGCGTGACTCCGGGACAGCGAGGCGAGCAGTACTTC.

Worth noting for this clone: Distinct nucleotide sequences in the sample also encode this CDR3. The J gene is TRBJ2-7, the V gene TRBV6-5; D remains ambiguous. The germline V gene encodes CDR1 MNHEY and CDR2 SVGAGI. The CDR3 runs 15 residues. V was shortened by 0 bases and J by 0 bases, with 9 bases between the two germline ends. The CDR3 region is CASSYSTGSSYEQYF. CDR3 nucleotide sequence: TGTGCCAGCAGTTACTCGACTGGCAGCTCCTACGAGCAGTACTTC.

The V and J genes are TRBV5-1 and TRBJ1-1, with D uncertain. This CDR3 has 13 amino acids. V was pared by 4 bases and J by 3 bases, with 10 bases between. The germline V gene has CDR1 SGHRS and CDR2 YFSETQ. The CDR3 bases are TGCGCCAGCAGCCCAGAAGTACACACTGAAGCTTTCTTT. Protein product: CASSPEVHTEAFF.

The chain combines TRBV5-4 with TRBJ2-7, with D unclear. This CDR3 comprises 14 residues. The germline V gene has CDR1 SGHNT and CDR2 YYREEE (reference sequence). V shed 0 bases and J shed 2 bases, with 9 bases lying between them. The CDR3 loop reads CASSLGPATYEQYF. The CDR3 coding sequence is TGTGCCAGCAGCTTGGGGCCAGCGACCTACGAGCAGTACTTC.

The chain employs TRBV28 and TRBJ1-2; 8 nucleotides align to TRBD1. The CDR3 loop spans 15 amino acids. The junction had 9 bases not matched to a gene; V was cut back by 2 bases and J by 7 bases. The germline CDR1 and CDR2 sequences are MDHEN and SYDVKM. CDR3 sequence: CASSLVAGGWRGYTF. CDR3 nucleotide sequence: TGTGCCAGCAGTTTAGTGGCAGGGGGCTGGCGTGGCTACACCTTC.

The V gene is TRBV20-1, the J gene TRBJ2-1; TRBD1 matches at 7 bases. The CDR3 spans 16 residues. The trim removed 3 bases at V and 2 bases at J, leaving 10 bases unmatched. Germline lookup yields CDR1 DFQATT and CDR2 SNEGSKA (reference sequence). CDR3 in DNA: TGCAGTGCTAGTGTCCCGGGACAGAGGACCTACAATGAGCAGTTCTTC. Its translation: CSASVPGQRTYNEQFF.

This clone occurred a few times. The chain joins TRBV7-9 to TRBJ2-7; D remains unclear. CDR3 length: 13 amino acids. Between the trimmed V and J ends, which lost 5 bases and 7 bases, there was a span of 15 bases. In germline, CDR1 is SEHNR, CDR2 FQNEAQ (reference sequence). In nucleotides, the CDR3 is TGTGCCAGCAGCCCGGCCGGTTTCGGGGAGCAGTACTTC. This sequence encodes CASSPAGFGEQYF.

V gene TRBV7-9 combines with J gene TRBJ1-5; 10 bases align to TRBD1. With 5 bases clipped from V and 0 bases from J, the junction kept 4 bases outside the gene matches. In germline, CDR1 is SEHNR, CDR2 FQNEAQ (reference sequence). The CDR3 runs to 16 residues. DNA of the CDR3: TGTGCCAGCAGCCCGGGGACAGGGGTTAGCAATCAGCCCCAGCATTTT. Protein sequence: CASSPGTGVSNQPQHF.

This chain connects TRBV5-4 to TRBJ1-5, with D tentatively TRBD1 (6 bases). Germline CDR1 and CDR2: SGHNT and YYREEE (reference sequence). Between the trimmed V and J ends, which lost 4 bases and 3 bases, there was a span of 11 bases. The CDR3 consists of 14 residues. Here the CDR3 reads CASSKDRTNQPQHF. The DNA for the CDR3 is TGTGCCAGCAGCAAGGACAGAACCAATCAGCCCCAGCATTTT.